A single sample is the source of the 14 T cell receptor beta chains below, sequenced in a study of shared clonotypes between healthy human individuals. Clones were read by immunoSEQ multiplex PCR, and TCRdb kept only the in-frame ones, dropping some. The sample lists some 450,000 clones; roughly 80% were seen once. Sequences were obtained from PBMCs. The receptors come from a woman aged 40 to 49 in good health. Some clones in this sample may be carry-over from other donors' samples.

As for this clone: A far larger clone is one nucleotide away, so this likely arose from a read error. The same CDR3 is also encoded by other DNA sequences in this sample. V is TRBV2 and J is TRBJ1-1, with TRBD1 matching over 9 bases. V dropped 6 bases and J dropped 8; count of bases not matched to a gene: 7. The CDR3 runs 13 residues. The germline V gene encodes CDR1 SNHLY and CDR2 FYNNEI. DNA of the CDR3: TGTGCCAGCAGGGCGGACAGGGGCTCCGAAGCTTTCTTT. Protein sequence: CASRADRGSEAFF.

The chain has TRBV2 and TRBJ2-7; 7 bases fit TRBD2. CDR1 and CDR2 (germline): SNHLY, FYNNEI. The CDR3 contains 15 residues. J gave up 0 bases and V 6 bases, and 8 bases lay outside the gene matches. The CDR3 sequence: CASRPSGIASYEQYF. CDR3 sequence (DNA): TGTGCCAGCAGACCTAGCGGTATAGCCTCCTACGAGCAGTACTTC.

The chain combines TRBV28 with TRBJ1-1, with D perhaps TRBD1 (5 bases). Trimming cost V 3 bases and J 11 bases, with 19 bases left between them. The CDR3 is 14 residues long. Per germline, CDR1 MDHEN and CDR2 SYDVKM. This CDR3 is CASSFPGEILSAFF. The CDR3 DNA sequence: TGTGCCAGCAGTTTTCCGGGGGAAATCCTGAGCGCTTTCTTT.

The chain employs TRBV5-1 and TRBJ2-2; either TRBD1 or TRBD2 may supply D (6 bases each). V lost 0 bases to trimming and J lost 3 bases, with 12 bases between them. The CDR3 consists of 16 residues. Germline CDR1 is SGHRS and CDR2 is YFSETQ. The CDR3 DNA reads as TGCGCCAGCAGCTTGGGCGCAGGGGAGGACACCGGGGAGCTGTTTTTT. Its protein is CASSLGAGEDTGELFF.

The chain couples TRBV27 to TRBJ2-7; 11 bases fit TRBD2. Germline V gene lookup returns CDR1 MNHEY and CDR2 SMNVEV (reference sequence). The V segment lost 5 bases and the J segment 4 bases; nucleotides outside the gene matches: 10. CDR3 length: 16 residues. The DNA of the CDR3 is TGTGCCAGCAGTACTTATAGCGGGAGGGCCCAGTACGAGCAGTACTTC. Protein sequence: CASSTYSGRAQYEQYF.

A remark on this clone: This may be a read error, as it is one base from a much larger clone. The DNA of the CDR3 is TGTGCCAGCAGCCCGGGACTAGCAGGTGGGGCCAACGTCCTGACTTTC. Translation gives CASSPGLAGGANVLTF. The chain links TRBV7-2 to TRBJ2-6; 9 bases agree with TRBD2. The CDR3 spans 16 residues. CDR1 is SGHTA, CDR2 FQGNSA, per germline. With V trimmed by 5 bases and J by 3 bases, 5 bases remained unmatched.

The chain uses TRBV28 and TRBJ2-1; the D gene is possibly TRBD2 (6 bases). Trimming removed 5 bases at V and 7 bases at J, with 18 bases between. CDR1 and CDR2 from the germline V gene are MDHEN and SYDVKM. The CDR3 totals 15 residues. The CDR3 DNA reads TGTGCCAGCAGTCTTCGGGACTTTGCGGGTAATGAGCAGTTCTTC. Residues: CASSLRDFAGNEQFF.

This clone was counted between two and nine times. A much larger clone sits a single nucleotide away, making a read error possible. This chain connects TRBV5-4 to TRBJ1-1; no clear D gene. CDR1 and CDR2 from the germline V gene are SGHNT and YYREEE (reference sequence). CDR3 length: 13 amino acids. V dropped 4 bases and J dropped 0 bases, with 7 bases sitting between them. CDR3: CASSMELNTEAFF. In nucleotides, the CDR3 is TGTGCCAGCAGCATGGAGCTGAACACTGAAGCTTTCTTT.

A remark on this clone: Compared with germline, one end of the junction differs, possibly owing to a read error. This chain uses TRBV9 with TRBJ2-4; D perhaps matches TRBD2 (6 bases). The germline V gene has CDR1 SGDLS and CDR2 YYNGEE. This CDR3 comprises 10 residues. In DNA form, the CDR3 reads TGTGCCAGCAGCGTAAAGGGACTCTTATTC. Its translation is CASSVKGLLF.

The rearrangement joins TRBV7-3 to TRBJ2-6; D is ambiguous. Germline V gives CDR1 SGHTA, CDR2 FQGTGA. Between the trimmed V and J ends, which lost 1 base and 0 bases, there was a span of 10 bases. The CDR3 has 17 amino acids. The CDR3 protein is CASSLSRQPSGANVLTF. The CDR3 nucleotides read TGTGCCAGCAGCTTAAGTCGGCAGCCCTCTGGGGCCAACGTCCTGACTTTC.

V gene TRBV14 combines with J gene TRBJ2-2, with a weak D call TRBD1 (6 bases). CDR3 length equals 16 residues. Germline loops: CDR1 SGHDN, CDR2 FVKESK. V lost 3 bases, J lost 3 bases, and 14 bases lay in between. CDR3 sequence: CASSHYRAIYTGELFF. DNA of the CDR3: TGTGCCAGCAGCCATTACAGGGCGATATACACCGGGGAGCTGTTTTTT.

Regarding this clone: A much bigger clone sits one base away, suggesting this may be a read error. This chain uses TRBV6-1 with TRBJ2-7; TRBD1 might be the D (6 bases). CDR1 and CDR2 (germline): MNHNS, SASEGT. CDR3 length equals 13 residues. V lost 5 bases and J 0 bases, leaving 8 bases between the germline ends. CDR3 bases: TGTGCCAGCAGTCCGGACAGCTCCTACGAGCAGTACTTC. Residues: CASSPDSSYEQYF.

V is TRBV27 and J is TRBJ2-7; 9 nucleotides match TRBD2. The V gene end was trimmed by 5 bases and the J gene end by 4 bases; junction bases not matched to a gene: 12. CDR1 and CDR2 (germline): MNHEY, SMNVEV (reference sequence). CDR3 length: 16 residues. The CDR3 DNA reads as TGTGCCAGCAGTCCTCCAGGGAGCGGGAGGTTTTACGAGCAGTACTTC. Translation: CASSPPGSGRFYEQYF.

This clone was seen only once. The rearrangement uses TRBV7-8 and TRBJ2-2; 7 nucleotides align to TRBD2. The V gene's germline CDR1 is SGHVS and CDR2 FQNEAQ. The V segment lost 5 bases and the J segment 2 bases; nucleotides outside the gene matches: 8. The CDR3 consists of 16 residues. This CDR3 is CASSQLSGANTGELFF. DNA of the CDR3: TGTGCCAGCAGCCAATTGAGCGGGGCCAACACCGGGGAGCTGTTTTTT.